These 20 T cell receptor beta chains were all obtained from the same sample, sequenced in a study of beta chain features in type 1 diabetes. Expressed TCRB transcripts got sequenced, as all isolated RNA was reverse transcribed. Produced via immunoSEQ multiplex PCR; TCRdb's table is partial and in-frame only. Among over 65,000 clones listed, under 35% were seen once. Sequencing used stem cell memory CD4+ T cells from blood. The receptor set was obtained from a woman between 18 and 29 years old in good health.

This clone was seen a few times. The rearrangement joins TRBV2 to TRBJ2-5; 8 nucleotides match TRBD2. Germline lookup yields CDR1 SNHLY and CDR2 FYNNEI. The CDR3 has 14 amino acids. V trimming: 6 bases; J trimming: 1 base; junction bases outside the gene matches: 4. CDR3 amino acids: CASSMGLGQETQYF. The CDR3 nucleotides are TGTGCCAGCAGCATGGGACTAGGCCAAGAGACCCAGTACTTC.

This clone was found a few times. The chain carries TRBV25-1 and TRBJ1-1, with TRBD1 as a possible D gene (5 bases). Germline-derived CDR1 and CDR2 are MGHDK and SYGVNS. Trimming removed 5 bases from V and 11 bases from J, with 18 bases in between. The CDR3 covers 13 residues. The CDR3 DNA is TGTGCCAGCAGTCCAGACAGCTTACCAGGGGCTTTCTTT. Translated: CASSPDSLPGAFF. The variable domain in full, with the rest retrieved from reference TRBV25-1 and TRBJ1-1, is EADIYQTPRYLVIGTGKKITLECSQTMGHDKMYWYQQDPGMELHLIHYSYGVNSTEKGDLSSESTVSRIRTEHFPLTLESARPSHTSQYLCASSPDSLPGAFFGQGTRLTVV.

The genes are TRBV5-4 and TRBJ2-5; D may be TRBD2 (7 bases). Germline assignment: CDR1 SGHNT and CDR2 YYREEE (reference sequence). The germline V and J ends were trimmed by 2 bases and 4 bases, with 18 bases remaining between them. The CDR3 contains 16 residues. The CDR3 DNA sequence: TGTGCCAGCAGCTTACCGATGGCGGGGGCGGGAGAGACCCAGTACTTC. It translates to CASSLPMAGAGETQYF.

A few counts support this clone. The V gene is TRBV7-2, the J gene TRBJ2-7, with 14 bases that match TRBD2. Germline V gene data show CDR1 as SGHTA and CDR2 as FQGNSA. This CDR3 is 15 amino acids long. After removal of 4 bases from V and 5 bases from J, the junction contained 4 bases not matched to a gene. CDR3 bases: TGTGCCAGCAGCTCTAGGGGACTAGCGGGAGACGAGCAGTACTTC. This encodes CASSSRGLAGDEQYF.

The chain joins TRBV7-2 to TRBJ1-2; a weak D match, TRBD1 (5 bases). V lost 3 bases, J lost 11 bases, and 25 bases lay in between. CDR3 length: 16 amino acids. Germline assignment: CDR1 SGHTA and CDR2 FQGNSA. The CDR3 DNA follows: TGTGCCAGCAGCTTTGGGGGGAGTCAGTCTGTAACCTCTTACACCTTC. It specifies CASSFGGSQSVTSYTF.

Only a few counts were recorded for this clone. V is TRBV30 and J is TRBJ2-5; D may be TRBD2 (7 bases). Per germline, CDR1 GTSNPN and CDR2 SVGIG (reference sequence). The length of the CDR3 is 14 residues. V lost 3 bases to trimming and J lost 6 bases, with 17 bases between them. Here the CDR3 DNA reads TGTGCCTGGAGCCCCATGGGGGGGGCCAAGACCCAGTACTTC. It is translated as CAWSPMGGAKTQYF.

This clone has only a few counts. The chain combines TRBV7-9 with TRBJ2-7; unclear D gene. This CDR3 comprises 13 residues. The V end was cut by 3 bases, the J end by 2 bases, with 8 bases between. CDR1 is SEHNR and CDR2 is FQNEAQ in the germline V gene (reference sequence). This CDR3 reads CASSLAVTYEQYF. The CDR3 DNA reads TGTGCCAGCAGCTTGGCGGTGACCTACGAGCAGTACTTC.

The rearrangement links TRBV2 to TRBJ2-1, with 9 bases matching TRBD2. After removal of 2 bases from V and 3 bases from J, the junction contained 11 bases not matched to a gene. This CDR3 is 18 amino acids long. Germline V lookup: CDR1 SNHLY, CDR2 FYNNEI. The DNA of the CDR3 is TGTGCCAGCAGTGAATCGTATAGCGCGGGGGGGAACTACAATGAGCAGTTCTTC. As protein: CASSESYSAGGNYNEQFF.

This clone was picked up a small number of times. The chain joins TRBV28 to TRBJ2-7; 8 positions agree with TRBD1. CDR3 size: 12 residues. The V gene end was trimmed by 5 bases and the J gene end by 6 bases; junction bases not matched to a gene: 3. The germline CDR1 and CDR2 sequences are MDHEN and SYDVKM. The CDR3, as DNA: TGTGCCAGCAGTACAGGGGGACTCGAGCAGTACTTC. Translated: CASSTGGLEQYF.

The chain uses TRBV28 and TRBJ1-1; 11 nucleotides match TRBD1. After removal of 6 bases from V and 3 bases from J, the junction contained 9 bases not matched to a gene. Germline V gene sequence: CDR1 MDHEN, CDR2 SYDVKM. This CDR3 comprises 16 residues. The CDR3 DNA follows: TGTGCCAGCAGCCAAGGCGGGACAGGGGGTGACACTGAAGCTTTCTTT. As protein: CASSQGGTGGDTEAFF. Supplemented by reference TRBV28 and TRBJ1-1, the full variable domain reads DVKVTQSSRYLVKRTGEKVFLECVQDMDHENMFWYRQDPGLGLRLIYFSYDVKMKEKGDIPEGYSVSREKKERFSLILESASTNQTSMYLCASSQGGTGGDTEAFFGQGTRLTVV.

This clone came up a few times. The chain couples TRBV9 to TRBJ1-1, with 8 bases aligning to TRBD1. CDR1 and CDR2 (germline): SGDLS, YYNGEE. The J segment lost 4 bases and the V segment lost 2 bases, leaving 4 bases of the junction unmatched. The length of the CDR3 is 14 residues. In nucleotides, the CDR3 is TGTGCCAGCAGCGTCGGACAGGGAAGCACTGAAGCTTTCTTT. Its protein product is CASSVGQGSTEAFF.

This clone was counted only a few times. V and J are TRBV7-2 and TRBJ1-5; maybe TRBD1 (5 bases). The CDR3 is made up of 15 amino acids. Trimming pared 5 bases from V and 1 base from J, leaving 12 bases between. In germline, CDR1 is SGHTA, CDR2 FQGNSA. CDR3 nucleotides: TGTGCCAGCAGCACGGTGGGGCGAAGCAATCAGCCCCAGCATTTT. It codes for CASSTVGRSNQPQHF.

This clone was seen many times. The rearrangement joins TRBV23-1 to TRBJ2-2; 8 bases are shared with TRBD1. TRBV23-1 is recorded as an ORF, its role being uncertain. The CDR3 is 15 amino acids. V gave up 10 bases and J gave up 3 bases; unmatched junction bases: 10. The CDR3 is CATSDRVVDTGELFF. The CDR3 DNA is TGCGCCACCTCGGACAGGGTGGTCGACACCGGGGAGCTGTTTTTT.

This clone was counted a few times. The CDR3 DNA sequence: TGTGCCTTCCAAGACCAGGATTCCTACGAGCAGTACTTC. This gives the protein CAFQDQDSYEQYF. The V call is TRBV30, the J call TRBJ2-7; D is undetermined. Trimming pared 7 bases from V and 1 base from J, leaving 14 bases between. The CDR3 totals 13 residues. Germline loops: CDR1 GTSNPN, CDR2 SVGIG (reference sequence).

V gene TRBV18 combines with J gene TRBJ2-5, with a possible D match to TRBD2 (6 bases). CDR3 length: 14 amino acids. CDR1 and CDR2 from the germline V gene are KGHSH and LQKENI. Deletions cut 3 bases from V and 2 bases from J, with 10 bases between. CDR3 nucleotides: TGTGCCAGCTCACCGGAGGGGATACAAGAGACCCAGTACTTC. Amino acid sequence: CASSPEGIQETQYF.

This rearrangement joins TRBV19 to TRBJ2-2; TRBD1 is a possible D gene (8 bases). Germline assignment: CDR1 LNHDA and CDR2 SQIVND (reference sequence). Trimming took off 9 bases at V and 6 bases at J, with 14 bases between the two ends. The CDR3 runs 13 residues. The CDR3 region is CASRTGRAGELFF. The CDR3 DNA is TGTGCCAGCCGGACAGGGAGGGCCGGGGAGCTGTTTTTT.

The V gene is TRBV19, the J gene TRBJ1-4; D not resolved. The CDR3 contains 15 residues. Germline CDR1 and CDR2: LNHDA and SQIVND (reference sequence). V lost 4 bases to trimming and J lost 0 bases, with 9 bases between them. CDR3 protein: CASSKSTATNEKLFF. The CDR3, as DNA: TGTGCCAGTAGTAAATCTACTGCAACTAATGAAAAACTGTTTTTT.

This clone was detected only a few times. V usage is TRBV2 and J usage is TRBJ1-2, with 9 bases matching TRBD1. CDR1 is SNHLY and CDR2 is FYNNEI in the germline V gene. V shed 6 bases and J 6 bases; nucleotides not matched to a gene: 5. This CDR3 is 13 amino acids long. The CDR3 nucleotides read TGTGCCAGCAGACCCGGGACAGGGAATGGCTACACCTTC. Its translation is CASRPGTGNGYTF. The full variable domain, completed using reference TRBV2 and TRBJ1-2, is EPEVTQTPSHQVTQMGQEVILRCVPISNHLYFYWYRQILGQKVEFLVSFYNNEISEKSEIFDDQFSVERPDGSNFTLKIRSTKLEDSAMYFCASRPGTGNGYTFGSGTRLTVV.

The CDR3 region is CASSQGTRPYNEQFF. CDR3 in DNA: TGTGCCAGCAGCCAAGGGACACGGCCCTACAATGAGCAGTTCTTC. The V and J genes are TRBV11-2 and TRBJ2-1; TRBD1 is a possible D gene (6 bases). CDR3 length equals 15 residues. CDR1 SGHAT and CDR2 FQNNGV come from the germline V gene. Trimming pared 5 bases from V and 2 bases from J, leaving 13 bases between.

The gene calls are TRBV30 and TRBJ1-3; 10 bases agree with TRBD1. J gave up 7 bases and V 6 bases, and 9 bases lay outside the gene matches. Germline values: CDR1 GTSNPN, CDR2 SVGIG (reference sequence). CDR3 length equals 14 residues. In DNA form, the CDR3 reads TGTGCCTGCCCAATGGGGGGACAGGGGAACACCATATATTTT. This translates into CACPMGGQGNTIYF.